This T cell receptor (beta chain) emerged from a study of blood T cell repertoires in COVID-19. Study overall: Italy, Spain and the United States were the sources of the convalescent and acute COVID-19 samples.

Generated by immunoSEQ multiplex PCR, the TCRdb table keeps only in-frame clones and is missing some. The data show over 90,000 clones, around 88% seen once. The V gene's germline CDR1 is SGHDN and CDR2 FVKESK. This CDR3 comprises 12 residues. The trim removed 4 bases at V and 11 bases at J, leaving 3 bases unmatched. The sequenced sample consisted of peripheral blood. The chain combines TRBV14 with TRBJ2-3; 10 nucleotides align to TRBD2. This receptor was obtained from a human donor in a cohort sampled during active COVID-19. CDR3 sequence reads: CASSLLAGQQYF. The CDR3 DNA sequence: TGTGCCAGCAGCCTACTAGCGGGACAGCAGTATTTT.